This record covers a single TCR beta chain. At one end the junction does not follow the germline gene, possibly because of a read error. For TCR beta, libraries came from iRepertoire HTBI primers and Arm-PCR of CDR3 regions. MiXCR, run by TCRdb on the multiplex PCR reads, gives a single entry per CDR3 protein. The table shows more than 300,000 distinct CDR3 sequences, with less than 20% occurring only once. The sample is drawn from a study of regulatory T cells in long-lasting Graves disease. On the study more broadly: Antithyroid drug use was under 3 months in newly diagnosed Graves' patients.

Time point indicated: newly diagnosed GD, antithyroid drugs for less than 3 months. Scientists built the TCR library using RNA that was extracted from PBMCs. Graves' disease was diagnosed by American Thyroid Association guidelines. The collection involved drawing about 8.2 milliliters of peripheral blood into EDTA tubes. The CDR3 runs 13 residues. Germline CDR1 is SGHTA and CDR2 is FQGNSA. This chain joins TRBV7-2 and TRBJ2-1, with 7 bases fitting TRBD2. The clonotype originates from a female donor with Graves disease. Sequenced material: peripheral blood mononuclear cells (PBMCs), taken at new diagnosis, from a patient treated with antithyroid drugs. The CDR3 DNA sequence: TGTGCCTGCAGCTTATTTGGGGGGGATGAGCAGTTCTTC. This codes for CACSLFGGDEQFF.